This T cell receptor (beta chain) was recovered during a study of PD-1 blockade in classical Hodgkin lymphoma. Each of the patients experienced relapse following autologous stem cell transplantation, and their brentuximab vedotin exposure differed. Trimming removed 3 bases from V and 7 bases from J; junction bases left unmatched: 11. CDR3 length equals 15 residues. Germline CDR1 SGHAT, CDR2 FQNNGV. The repertoire was sequenced with immunoSEQ multiplex PCR; TCRdb's copy has only in-frame clones and lacks some. The data contain around 40,000 clones, just under 80% of them seen just once; the ten biggest clones take up about an eighth.

The chain has TRBV11-2 and TRBJ2-7; TRBD1 matches at 8 bases. The sample consisted of peripheral blood mononuclear cells (PBMCs), taken at baseline. This TCR was recovered from a human donor with classical Hodgkin lymphoma. CDR3 bases: TGTGCCAGCAGCTTTGGGACAGGACCCCTTGGGGAGCAGTACTTC. Amino acid sequence: CASSFGTGPLGEQYF.